One sample yielded the 32 T cell receptor beta chains listed below, sequenced in a study of radiation and T cells in renal cell carcinoma (dated by TCRdb to 2018 to 2020). Library preparation employed the immunoSEQ multiplex PCR assay. The table comes from immuneACCESS by way of TCRdb, which keeps in-frame sequences with V and J called. Part of the clones is missing from these tables; in studies checked, under half for an unresolved V gene and the rest for unknown reasons. The sample table shows over 60,000 clones, and over 80% are seen once. The ten largest clones represent about 2.4% of the sample. Interpreted using the paper, the time point label stands for: blood 4 weeks post-SBRT, at nephrectomy. Sample treatment or condition, as interpreted from the label and publication: 15 Gy SBRT to primary tumor, nephrectomy 4 weeks later. The sample was blood, taken from a patient whose treatment included radiotherapy and nephrectomy. The receptor set was obtained from a woman aged 60-70 years with renal cell carcinoma.

J is TRBJ1-5 and V is TRBV11-2, with no clear D. Germline CDR1 SGHAT, CDR2 FQNNGV. This CDR3 is built from 15 residues. Trimming removed 0 bases from V and 5 bases from J, with 11 bases in between. The CDR3 DNA reads TGTGCCAGCAGCTTAGATTTAGAGGCCCATCAGCCCCAGCATTTT. Protein product: CASSLDLEAHQPQHF.

This clone was counted only a few times. V is TRBV18 and J is TRBJ2-2; TRBD2 is a possible D gene (5 bases). This CDR3 has 13 residues. Trimming removed 2 bases at V and 6 bases at J, with 7 bases between. Germline V gene lookup returns CDR1 KGHSH and CDR2 LQKENI. The CDR3 DNA reads TGTGCCAGCTCACCAGACGGGGCCGGGGAGCTGTTTTTT. This codes for CASSPDGAGELFF.

The J gene is TRBJ2-5, the V gene TRBV7-6; D is undetermined. The V gene's germline CDR1 is SGHVS and CDR2 FNYEAQ. This CDR3 comprises 13 residues. Trimming shortened V by 7 bases and J by 4 bases, and 13 bases separated the two germline ends. CDR3: CASTLGPGETQYF. The CDR3 DNA sequence: TGTGCCAGCACCCTAGGCCCGGGAGAGACCCAGTACTTC.

The chain joins TRBV19 to TRBJ2-7, with D possibly being TRBD1 or TRBD2 (5 bases each). V lost 3 bases and J 2 bases, leaving 8 bases between the germline ends. The CDR3 contains 13 residues. Looked up from germline, CDR1 is LNHDA and CDR2 is SQIVND (reference sequence). The chain's CDR3 is CASSMGTPYEQYF. In DNA form, the CDR3 reads TGTGCCAGTAGTATGGGGACCCCCTACGAGCAGTACTTC.

V and J are TRBV5-6 and TRBJ1-1; 8 nucleotides align to TRBD1. This CDR3 comprises 14 residues. Per germline, CDR1 SGHDT and CDR2 YYEEEE. V was clipped by 4 bases and J by 3 bases; unmatched bases: 5. For the CDR3, the DNA is TGTGCCAGCAGCATACGGACAGGGTACACTGAAGCTTTCTTT. This gives the protein CASSIRTGYTEAFF. The whole variable domain, remainder taken from reference TRBV5-6 and TRBJ1-1, is DAGVTQSPTHLIKTRGQQVTLRCSPKSGHDTVSWYQQALGQGPQFIFQYYEEEERQRGNFPDRFSGHQFPNYSSELNVNALLLGDSALYLCASSIRTGYTEAFFGQGTRLTVV.

The gene calls are TRBV27 and TRBJ2-6, with TRBD2 identical over 13 bases. Germline trimming cut 4 bases from V and 4 bases from J; bases unmatched to any gene: 7. The CDR3 totals 18 residues. Germline V gene sequence: CDR1 MNHEY, CDR2 SMNVEV (reference sequence). Here the CDR3 reads CASSWTSGSAWGANVLTF. The CDR3, as DNA: TGTGCCAGCAGTTGGACTAGCGGGAGCGCGTGGGGGGCCAACGTCCTGACTTTC.

The table lists this clone with a count of one. The chain is built from TRBV6-1 and TRBJ2-7; 9 nucleotides agree with TRBD1. The CDR3 is 14 amino acids. Germline-derived CDR1 and CDR2 are MNHNS and SASEGT. With 4 bases clipped from V and 3 bases from J, the junction kept 4 bases outside the gene matches. The CDR3 reads CASSGGQGHYEQYF. DNA for the CDR3: TGTGCCAGCAGTGGGGGACAGGGTCACTACGAGCAGTACTTC.

The gene calls are TRBV6-6 and TRBJ1-3; D call uncertain. The CDR3 is made up of 12 amino acids. CDR1 and CDR2 from the germline V gene are MNHNY and SVGAGI (reference sequence). V was pared by 7 bases and J by 2 bases, with 6 bases between. CDR3 sequence reads: CASTHTGNTIYF. Written as DNA, the CDR3 is TGTGCCAGCACTCACACTGGAAACACCATATATTTT.

The V gene is TRBV6-5, the J gene TRBJ1-4; D may be TRBD1 (6 bases). CDR1 is MNHEY and CDR2 is SVGAGI in the germline V gene. The CDR3 has 15 amino acids. V was clipped by 6 bases and J by 8 bases, with 19 bases between them. CDR3 loop: CASSQTGTTKEKLFF. The CDR3 DNA sequence: TGTGCCAGCAGCCAAACAGGGACGACGAAAGAAAAACTGTTTTTT.

This clone occurred a few times. The chain employs TRBV2 and TRBJ2-5, with 7 bases identical to TRBD1. Germline CDR1 reads SNHLY; CDR2 reads FYNNEI. The CDR3 covers 12 residues. V was pared by 8 bases and J by 3 bases, with 3 bases of the junction left unmatched. CDR3 sequence: CASGTEEETQYF. Written as DNA, the CDR3 is TGTGCCAGCGGGACAGAAGAAGAGACCCAGTACTTC.

V gene TRBV11-3 combines with J gene TRBJ2-7; 10 nucleotides match TRBD1. The length of the CDR3 is 15 residues. CDR1 is SGHNT, CDR2 YENEEA, per germline. J lost 2 bases, V lost 0 bases, and 1 base had no gene match. Here the CDR3 reads CASSLDGQGAYEQYF. The CDR3 DNA follows: TGTGCCAGCAGCTTAGACGGACAGGGGGCCTACGAGCAGTACTTC. Filled out from reference TRBV11-3 and TRBJ2-7, the complete variable domain reads EAGVVQSPRYKIIEKKQPVAFWCNPISGHNTLYWYLQNLGQGPELLIRYENEEAVDDSQLPKDRFSAERLKGVDSTLKIQPAELGDSAVYLCASSLDGQGAYEQYFGPGTRLTVT.

The rearrangement uses TRBV5-1 and TRBJ1-3, with D unresolved. This CDR3 is 18 amino acids long. Between the trimmed V and J ends, which lost 5 bases and 1 base, there was a span of 22 bases. The germline CDR1 and CDR2 sequences are SGHRS and YFSETQ. The CDR3: CASSPNSSGGGSGNTIYF. The CDR3 region has the DNA TGCGCCAGCAGTCCCAATTCATCGGGAGGAGGGTCTGGAAACACCATATATTTT.

Worth noting for this clone: The junction departs from germline at one end; a sequencing error may be responsible. J is TRBJ2-3 and V is TRBV7-7; no firm D call. The V gene's germline CDR1 is SSHAT and CDR2 FNYEAQ (reference sequence). This CDR3 is 15 amino acids long. CDR3 region: CASSLGPGTLSTQYF. As DNA, the CDR3 is TGTGCTAGCAGCTTAGGGCCAGGCACCTTATCTACGCAGTATTTT.

V gene TRBV6-4 combines with J gene TRBJ1-3, with D perhaps TRBD1 (6 bases). Trimming left V 4 bases short and J 3 bases short, with 10 bases between. The CDR3 loop spans 14 amino acids. Germline CDR1 MRHNA, CDR2 SNTAGT. The CDR3 spells CASSGGASGNTIYF. For the CDR3, the DNA is TGTGCCAGCAGTGGGGGGGCGAGTGGAAACACCATATATTTT.

The rearrangement links TRBV11-2 to TRBJ2-1, with D possibly being TRBD1 or TRBD2 (6 bases each). V gave up 4 bases and J gave up 5 bases, with 18 bases separating them. The CDR3 contains 16 residues. Germline V CDR1 and CDR2: SGHAT, FQNNGV. CDR3 coding DNA: TGTGCCAGCAGCTACAATAGGGGGGCCCTGAACAATGAGCAGTTCTTC. This translates into CASSYNRGALNNEQFF.

V gene TRBV28 combines with J gene TRBJ1-2; D possibly corresponds to TRBD1 (5 bases). The CDR3 totals 15 residues. The V gene lost 8 bases and the J gene lost 1 base, with 17 bases spanning the gap. Germline V gives CDR1 MDHEN, CDR2 SYDVKM. CDR3 amino acids: CASQDIPSLNYGYTF. For the CDR3, the DNA is TGTGCCAGCCAGGACATTCCCAGCCTTAACTATGGCTACACCTTC.

The chain links TRBV28 to TRBJ2-7; D gene ambiguous. CDR3 length: 13 residues. Germline values: CDR1 MDHEN, CDR2 SYDVKM. With 8 bases removed from V and 0 bases from J, the gap between germline ends came to 11 bases. The CDR3 loop reads CASGRPSSYEQYF. In DNA form, the CDR3 reads TGTGCCAGCGGACGGCCAAGCTCCTACGAGCAGTACTTC.

A remark on this clone: The junction differs from germline at one of its ends, possibly a read error. The V and J genes are TRBV4-2 and TRBJ2-7; 9 bases are a match to TRBD2. CDR1 is LGHNA and CDR2 is YNFKEQ in the germline V gene. The CDR3 loop spans 17 amino acids. The CDR3 DNA reads as TGTGCCAGCAGTCAAGATCATGCGGGAGGGCCTTATGTCGAGCAGTACTTC. Protein sequence: CASSQDHAGGPYVEQYF.

The chain employs TRBV7-9 and TRBJ1-1; D is perhaps TRBD1 (5 bases). The CDR3 has 14 amino acids. Germline CDR1 and CDR2: SEHNR and FQNEAQ (reference sequence). V lost 5 bases, J lost 4 bases, and 14 bases lay in between. The DNA for the CDR3 is TGTGCCAGCAGCCTCGGGCCGGGGGGCACTGAAGCTTTCTTT. This codes for CASSLGPGGTEAFF.

The rearrangement links TRBV7-2 to TRBJ2-7; D remains ambiguous. The V gene lost 1 base and the J gene lost 9 bases, with 13 bases spanning the gap. CDR3 length: 13 amino acids. Germline CDR1 SGHTA, CDR2 FQGNSA. In nucleotides, the CDR3 is TGTGCCAGCAGCTTAGAGTACAGTATTGGGCAGTACTTC. It is translated as CASSLEYSIGQYF. The full variable domain, completed using reference TRBV7-2 and TRBJ2-7, is GAGVSQSPSNKVTEKGKDVELRCDPISGHTALYWYRQSLGQGLEFLIYFQGNSAPDKSGLPSDRFSAERTGGSVSTLTIQRTQQEDSAVYLCASSLEYSIGQYFGPGTRLTVT.

The J gene is TRBJ2-1, the V gene TRBV27; D possibly corresponds to TRBD1 (5 bases). The germline V gene encodes CDR1 MNHEY and CDR2 SMNVEV (reference sequence). The CDR3 extends over 14 amino acids. V lost 4 bases and J lost 5, with 12 bases in between. The CDR3 is CASSSLDSNNEQFF. The CDR3 nucleotides are TGTGCCAGCAGTTCCCTCGACAGTAACAATGAGCAGTTCTTC.

The chain links TRBV28 to TRBJ1-2; a weak D match, TRBD1 (5 bases). The CDR3 is 14 amino acids. Germline V CDR1 and CDR2: MDHEN, SYDVKM. The germline V and J ends were trimmed by 4 bases and 0 bases, with 9 bases remaining between them. This CDR3 is CASSSGRTNYGYTF. The CDR3 nucleotides are TGTGCCAGCAGTTCGGGACGAACTAACTATGGCTACACCTTC.

This chain connects TRBV7-9 to TRBJ2-3; TRBD2 is a possible D gene (5 bases). This CDR3 spans 13 amino acids. V gave up 1 base and J gave up 8 bases, with 10 bases separating them. In germline, CDR1 is SEHNR, CDR2 FQNEAQ (reference sequence). CDR3 protein: CASSLGELGTQYF. Written as DNA, the CDR3 is TGTGCCAGCAGCTTAGGGGAGCTAGGTACGCAGTATTTT.

As for this clone: An end of the junction differs from the germline gene, which may be a read error. The chain employs TRBV19 and TRBJ1-1, with a tentative D call TRBD1 (5 bases). Germline-derived CDR1 and CDR2 are LNHDA and SQIVND (reference sequence). The CDR3 consists of 17 residues. The CDR3 loop is CASSREPGPHLNAEAFF. Written as DNA, the CDR3 is TGTGCCAGTAGTAGGGAGCCGGGACCCCACTTGAACGCTGAAGCTTTCTTT.

This clone was observed a single time. This sequence joins TRBV19 and TRBJ1-2; no clear D. The germline V gene encodes CDR1 LNHDA and CDR2 SQIVND (reference sequence). The ends were cut back, 5 bases at V and 1 base at J, with 17 bases in the middle. The CDR3 loop spans 16 amino acids. Written as DNA, the CDR3 is TGTGCCAGTAGTCTGGCACAGCACGTCATTAACTATGGCTACACCTTC. It translates to CASSLAQHVINYGYTF.

This clone has only a few counts. J is TRBJ2-6 and V is TRBV27; D ambiguous. The CDR3 length is 12 residues. CDR1 MNHEY and CDR2 SMNVEV come from the germline V gene (reference sequence). V was pared by 8 bases and J by 1 base, with 3 bases between. Written as DNA, the CDR3 is TGTGCCAGCGGGTCTGGGGCCAACGTCCTGACTTTC. This sequence encodes CASGSGANVLTF.

Note on this clone: A junction boundary mismatches the germline segment, possibly from a read error. The rearrangement links TRBV7-2 to TRBJ1-2; D possibly corresponds to TRBD1 (5 bases). The germline CDR1 and CDR2 sequences are SGHTA and FQGNSA. The length of the CDR3 is 15 residues. The CDR3 loop reads CASSLAWDPNYDYTF. DNA for the CDR3: TGTGCCAGCAGCTTAGCGTGGGACCCTAACTATGACTACACCTTC.

This clone appeared a single time. This chain connects TRBV6-5 to TRBJ2-2; 8 bases line up with TRBD1. This CDR3 contains 15 residues. Losses at the gene ends were 6 bases for V and 10 bases for J; bases not matched to a gene: 13. Germline-derived CDR1 and CDR2 are MNHEY and SVGAGI. CDR3 DNA: TGTGCCAGCAGACGACAGGGGTTCCCCCCGGTGGAGCTGTTTTTT. Amino acids: CASRRQGFPPVELFF.

CDR3 sequence: CASSIVAESGAEAFF. The DNA of the CDR3 is TGTGCCAGTAGTATAGTGGCAGAGTCGGGGGCTGAAGCTTTCTTT. The chain joins TRBV19 to TRBJ1-1; D may be TRBD1 (5 bases). The CDR3 totals 15 residues. V gave up 1 base and J gave up 6 bases, with 15 bases separating them. Germline CDR1 LNHDA, CDR2 SQIVND (reference sequence).

A note on this clone: One end of the junction is discordant with germline, which a read error may explain. The gene calls are TRBV27 and TRBJ1-5; D is unresolved. This CDR3 is 14 amino acids long. Germline V gene sequence: CDR1 MNHEY, CDR2 SMNVEV (reference sequence). CDR3 in amino acids: CAGSLSNSNQPQHF. CDR3 in DNA: TGTGCCGGCAGTTTATCGAATAGCAATCAGCCCCAGCATTTT.

The chain links TRBV11-2 to TRBJ1-1; 7 bases fit TRBD1. The CDR3 sequence is 15 residues long. Germline loops: CDR1 SGHAT, CDR2 FQNNGV. V dropped 5 bases and J dropped 4; count of bases not matched to a gene: 10. CDR3 protein: CASSLLPGGGTEAFF. In DNA form, the CDR3 reads TGTGCCAGCAGCCTCCTGCCAGGGGGTGGCACTGAAGCTTTCTTT.

This rearrangement joins TRBV28 to TRBJ2-1; D is possibly TRBD2 (5 bases). The length of the CDR3 is 12 residues. Trimming took off 6 bases at V and 12 bases at J, with 15 bases between the two ends. The germline CDR1 and CDR2 sequences are MDHEN and SYDVKM. Written as DNA, the CDR3 is TGTGCCAGCAGCCTTACCCATGCGGGGCAGTTCTTC. Translated, it gives CASSLTHAGQFF.